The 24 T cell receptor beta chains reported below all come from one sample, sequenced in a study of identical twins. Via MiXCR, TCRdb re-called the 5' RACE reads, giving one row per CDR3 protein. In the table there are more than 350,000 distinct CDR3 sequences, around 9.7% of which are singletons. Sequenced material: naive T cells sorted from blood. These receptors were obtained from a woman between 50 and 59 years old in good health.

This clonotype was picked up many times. CDR3 coding DNA: TGTGCCAGCAGTCCAGTTGTGCGAGAGACCCAGTACTTC. It yields the protein CASSPVVRETQYF. The chain is built from TRBV12-3 or TRBV12-4 and TRBJ2-5; D not resolved. Between the trimmed V and J ends, which lost 5 bases and 4 bases, there was a span of 11 bases. The CDR3 contains 13 residues.

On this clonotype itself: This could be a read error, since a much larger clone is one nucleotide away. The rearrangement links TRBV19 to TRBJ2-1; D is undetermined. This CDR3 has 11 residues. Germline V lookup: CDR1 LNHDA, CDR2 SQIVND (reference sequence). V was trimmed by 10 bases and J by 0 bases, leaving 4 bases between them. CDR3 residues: CATTSYNEQFF. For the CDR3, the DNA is TGTGCCACTACCTCCTACAATGAGCAGTTCTTC.

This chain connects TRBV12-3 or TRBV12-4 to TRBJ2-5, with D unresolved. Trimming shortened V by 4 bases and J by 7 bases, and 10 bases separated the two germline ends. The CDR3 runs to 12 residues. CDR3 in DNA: TGTGCCAGCAGTTCCACAGTCGGGACCCAGTACTTC. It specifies CASSSTVGTQYF.

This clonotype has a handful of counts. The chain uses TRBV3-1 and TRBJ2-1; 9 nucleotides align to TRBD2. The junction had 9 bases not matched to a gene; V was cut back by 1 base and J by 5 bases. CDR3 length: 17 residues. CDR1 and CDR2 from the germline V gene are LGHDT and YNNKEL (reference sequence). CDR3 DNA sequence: TGTGCCAGCAGCCAAGTTGTGGGCGGGAGGGGTGACAATGAGCAGTTCTTC. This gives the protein CASSQVVGGRGDNEQFF.

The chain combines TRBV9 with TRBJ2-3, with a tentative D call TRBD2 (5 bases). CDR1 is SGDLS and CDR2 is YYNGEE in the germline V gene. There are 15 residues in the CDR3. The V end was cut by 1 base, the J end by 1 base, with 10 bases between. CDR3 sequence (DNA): TGTGCCAGCAGCGTATTATGGGGAGGCACAGATACGCAGTATTTT. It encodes CASSVLWGGTDTQYF.

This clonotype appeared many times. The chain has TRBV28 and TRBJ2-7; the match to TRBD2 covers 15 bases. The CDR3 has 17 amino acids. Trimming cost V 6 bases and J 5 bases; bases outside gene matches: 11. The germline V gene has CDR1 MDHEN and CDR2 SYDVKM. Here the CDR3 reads CASRGLAGGGFSDEQYF. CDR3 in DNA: TGTGCCAGCAGAGGACTAGCGGGAGGGGGGTTTTCGGACGAGCAGTACTTC.

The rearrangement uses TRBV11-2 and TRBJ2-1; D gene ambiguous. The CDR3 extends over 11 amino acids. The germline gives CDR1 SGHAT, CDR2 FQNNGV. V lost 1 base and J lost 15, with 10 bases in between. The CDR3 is CASSLALALFF. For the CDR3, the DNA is TGTGCCAGCAGCTTAGCATTAGCCTTGTTCTTC.

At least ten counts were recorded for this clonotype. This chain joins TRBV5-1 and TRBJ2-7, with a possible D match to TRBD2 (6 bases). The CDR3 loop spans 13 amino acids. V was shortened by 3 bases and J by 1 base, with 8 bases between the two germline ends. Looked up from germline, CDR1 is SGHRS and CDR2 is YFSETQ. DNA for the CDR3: TGCGCCAGCAGCTACGGGGGATCCTACGAGCAGTACTTC. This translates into CASSYGGSYEQYF.

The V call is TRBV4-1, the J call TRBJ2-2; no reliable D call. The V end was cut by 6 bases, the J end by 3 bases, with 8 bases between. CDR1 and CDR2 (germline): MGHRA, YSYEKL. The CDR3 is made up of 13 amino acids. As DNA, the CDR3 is TGCGCCAGCAGTCCGTTTGACACCGGGGAGCTGTTTTTT. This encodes CASSPFDTGELFF.

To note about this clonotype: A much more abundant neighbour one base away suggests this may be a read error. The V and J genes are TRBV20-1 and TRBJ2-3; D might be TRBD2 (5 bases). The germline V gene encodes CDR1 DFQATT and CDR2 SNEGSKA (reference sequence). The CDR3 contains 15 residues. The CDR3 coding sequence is TGCAGTGCTAGAGGGAGCGGTCTTAGCACATATACGCAGTATTTT. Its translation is CSARGSGLSTYTQYF.

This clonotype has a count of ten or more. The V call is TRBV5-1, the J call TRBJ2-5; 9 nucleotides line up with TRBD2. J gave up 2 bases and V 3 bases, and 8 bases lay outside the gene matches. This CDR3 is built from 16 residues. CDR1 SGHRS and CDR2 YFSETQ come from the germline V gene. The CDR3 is CASSWTSSGKQETQYF. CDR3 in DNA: TGCGCCAGCAGCTGGACTTCTAGCGGGAAACAAGAGACCCAGTACTTC.

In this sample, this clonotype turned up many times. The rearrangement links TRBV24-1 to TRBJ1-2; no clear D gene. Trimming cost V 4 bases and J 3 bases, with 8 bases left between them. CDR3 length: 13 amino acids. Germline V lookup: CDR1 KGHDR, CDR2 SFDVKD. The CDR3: CATSEWQDYGYTF. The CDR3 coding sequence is TGTGCCACCAGTGAGTGGCAAGACTATGGCTACACCTTC.

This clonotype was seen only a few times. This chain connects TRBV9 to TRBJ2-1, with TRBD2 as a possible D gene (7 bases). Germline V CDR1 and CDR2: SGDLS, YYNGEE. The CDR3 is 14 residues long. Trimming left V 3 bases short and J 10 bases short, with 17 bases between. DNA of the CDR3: TGTGCCAGCAGCGCCCAGGCGGGGGCCAGGGAGCAGTTCTTC. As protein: CASSAQAGAREQFF.

CDR3 in DNA: TGTGCCAGCAGACCCGCTGGGGACAGGGACACTGAAGCTTTCTTT. Protein: CASRPAGDRDTEAFF. The chain has TRBV7-9 and TRBJ1-1; 9 bases line up with TRBD1. This CDR3 comprises 15 residues. Losses at the gene ends were 6 bases for V and 3 bases for J; bases not matched to a gene: 8. The germline V gene encodes CDR1 SEHNR and CDR2 FQNEAQ (reference sequence).

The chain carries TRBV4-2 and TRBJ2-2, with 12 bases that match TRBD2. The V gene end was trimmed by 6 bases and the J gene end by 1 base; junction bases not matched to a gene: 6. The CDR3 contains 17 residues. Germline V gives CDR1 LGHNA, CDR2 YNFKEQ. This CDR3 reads CASRPLGLAGNTGELFF. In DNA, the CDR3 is TGTGCCAGCAGACCCCTGGGACTAGCGGGGAACACCGGGGAGCTGTTTTTT.

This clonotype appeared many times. The CDR3 loop is CASSFTSGRAYNEQFF. The CDR3 nucleotides read TGCGCCAGCAGCTTCACTAGCGGGAGGGCCTACAATGAGCAGTTCTTC. The gene calls are TRBV5-1 and TRBJ2-1; 13 bases fit TRBD2. CDR1 SGHRS and CDR2 YFSETQ come from the germline V gene. Losses at the gene ends were 2 bases for V and 2 bases for J; bases not matched to a gene: 1. The CDR3 runs to 16 residues.

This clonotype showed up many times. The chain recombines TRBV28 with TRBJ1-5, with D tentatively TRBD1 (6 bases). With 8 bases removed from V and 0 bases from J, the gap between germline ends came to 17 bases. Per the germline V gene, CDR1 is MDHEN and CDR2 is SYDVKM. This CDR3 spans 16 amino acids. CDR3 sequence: CASVTGGRVSNQPQHF. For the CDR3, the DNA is TGTGCCAGCGTTACGGGGGGCAGGGTTAGCAATCAGCCCCAGCATTTT.

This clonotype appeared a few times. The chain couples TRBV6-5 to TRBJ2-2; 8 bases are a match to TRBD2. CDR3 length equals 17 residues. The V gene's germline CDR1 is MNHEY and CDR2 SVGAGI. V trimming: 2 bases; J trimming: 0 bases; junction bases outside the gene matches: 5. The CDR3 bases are TGTGCCAGCAGTTACCTGGGACTAGGTGCGAACACCGGGGAGCTGTTTTTT. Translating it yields CASSYLGLGANTGELFF.

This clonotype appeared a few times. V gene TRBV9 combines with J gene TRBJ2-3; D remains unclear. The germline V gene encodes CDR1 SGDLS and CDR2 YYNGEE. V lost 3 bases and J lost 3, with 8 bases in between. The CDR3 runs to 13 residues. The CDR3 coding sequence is TGTGCCAGCAGCGCCCCGACGACAGATACGCAGTATTTT. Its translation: CASSAPTTDTQYF.

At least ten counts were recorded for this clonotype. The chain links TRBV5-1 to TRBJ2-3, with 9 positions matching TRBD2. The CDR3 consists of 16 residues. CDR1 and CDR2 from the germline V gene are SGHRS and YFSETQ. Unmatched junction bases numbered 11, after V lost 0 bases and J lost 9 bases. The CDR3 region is CASSLESLAGMGTQYF. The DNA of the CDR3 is TGCGCCAGCAGCTTGGAAAGTCTAGCGGGGATGGGGACGCAGTATTTT.

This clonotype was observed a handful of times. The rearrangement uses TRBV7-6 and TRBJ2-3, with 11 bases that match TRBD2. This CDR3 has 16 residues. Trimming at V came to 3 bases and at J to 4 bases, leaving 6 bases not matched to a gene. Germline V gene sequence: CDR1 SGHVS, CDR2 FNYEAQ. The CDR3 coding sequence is TGTGCCAGCAGCTTCCTAGCGGGAGGTTCACCAGATACGCAGTATTTT. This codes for CASSFLAGGSPDTQYF. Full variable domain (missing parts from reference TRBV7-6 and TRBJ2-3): GAGVSQSPRYKVTKRGQDVALRCDPISGHVSLYWYRQALGQGPEFLTYFNYEAQQDKSGLPNDRFSAERPEGSISTLTIQRTEQRDSAMYRCASSFLAGGSPDTQYFGPGTRLTVL.

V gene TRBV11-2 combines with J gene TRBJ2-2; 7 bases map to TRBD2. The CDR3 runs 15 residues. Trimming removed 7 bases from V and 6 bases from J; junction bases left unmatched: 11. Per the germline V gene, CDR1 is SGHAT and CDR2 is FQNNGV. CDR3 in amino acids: CASNTGGSFAGELFF. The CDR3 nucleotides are TGTGCCAGCAACACGGGAGGAAGTTTCGCCGGGGAGCTGTTTTTT.

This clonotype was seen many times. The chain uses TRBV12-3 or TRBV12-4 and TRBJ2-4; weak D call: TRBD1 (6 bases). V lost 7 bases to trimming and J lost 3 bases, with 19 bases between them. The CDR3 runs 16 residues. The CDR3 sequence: CASTSGGRRGKNIQYF. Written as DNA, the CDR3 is TGTGCCAGCACCTCTGGGGGCCGCAGGGGCAAAAACATTCAGTACTTC.

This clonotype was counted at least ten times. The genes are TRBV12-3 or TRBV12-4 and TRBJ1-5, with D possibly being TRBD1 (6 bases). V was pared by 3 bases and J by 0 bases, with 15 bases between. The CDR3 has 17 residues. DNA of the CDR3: TGTGCCAGCAGTTTGGGGAACAGGGTTGATAGCAATCAGCCCCAGCATTTT. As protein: CASSLGNRVDSNQPQHF.